The 15 T cell receptor beta chains below all came from one sample that was sequenced in a study of blood T cells in healthy people across ages. The authors ran a second PCR of 7 to 11 cycles using a sample-barcoded 5' primer and a J-beta primer mix. TCRdb called the 5' RACE reads again in MiXCR, with one record for every CDR3 protein. The sample holds roughly 930,000 distinct CDR3 sequences, about 44% seen once. Sequencing input: blood. These receptor sequences come from a man aged 30-40 years in good health.

The gene calls are TRBV29-1 and TRBJ2-5; no clear D. The J call is in doubt because the DNA end fits TRBJ2-7 better. Germline V lookup: CDR1 SQVTM, CDR2 ANQGSEA. CDR3 size: 14 residues. The CDR3 DNA is TGCAGCGTTCTTGTGACCCCTTCCTCCTACGAGCAGTACTTC. This translates into CSVLVTPSSYEQYF.

The chain combines TRBV12-3 or TRBV12-4 with TRBJ1-6, with TRBD1 matching 10 bases. Germline trimming cut 6 bases from V and 10 bases from J; bases unmatched to any gene: 3. CDR3 size: 13 residues. CDR3 loop: CASRGQGRSPLHF. The CDR3 nucleotides are TGTGCCAGCAGGGGACAGGGGAGGTCACCCCTCCACTTT.

The CDR3 DNA reads as TGTGCCAGCAATCAGGCCCTGAACACTGAAGCTTTCTTT. Protein: CASNQALNTEAFF. The chain recombines TRBV7-9 with TRBJ1-1; D remains unclear. Germline values: CDR1 SEHNR, CDR2 FQNEAQ (reference sequence). The CDR3 runs 13 residues. Trimming took 7 bases from V and 0 from J, leaving 9 bases between them.

This chain links TRBV6-4 with TRBJ1-2, with D possibly matching TRBD1 (6 bases). CDR1 and CDR2 from the germline V gene are MRHNA and SNTAGT. The CDR3 totals 15 residues. Between the trimmed V and J ends, which lost 3 bases and 8 bases, there was a span of 19 bases. DNA of the CDR3: TGTGCCAGCAGTGAAATCCCCAACAGGGATGGAGGCTACACCTTC. Amino acid sequence: CASSEIPNRDGGYTF.

This clonotype came up a few times. This sequence joins TRBV20-1 and TRBJ2-5; no definite D call. This CDR3 is 15 amino acids long. Germline V lookup: CDR1 DFQATT, CDR2 SNEGSKA (reference sequence). V shed 2 bases and J shed 0 bases, with 13 bases lying between them. This chain's CDR3 is CSARSSEAYQETQYF. The CDR3 DNA reads as TGCAGTGCTAGATCGTCAGAGGCCTACCAAGAGACCCAGTACTTC.

This clonotype showed up just a few times. The chain links TRBV27 to TRBJ2-3, with TRBD2 identical over 11 bases. CDR3 length: 18 residues. Trimming took 4 bases from V and 6 from J; bases not matched to a gene: 15. Germline CDR1 and CDR2: MNHEY and SMNVEV (reference sequence). The CDR3 bases are TGTGCCAGCAGTTACCGCATCGGGACTAGCGGCCCCCTGGATACGCAGTATTTT. As protein: CASSYRIGTSGPLDTQYF.

In this sample, this clonotype turned up many times. This chain links TRBV28 with TRBJ2-3, with 8 bases aligning to TRBD1. CDR3 length: 16 residues. V lost 2 bases and J lost 2; bases outside the gene matches: 6. Germline V gene sequence: CDR1 MDHEN, CDR2 SYDVKM. In nucleotides, the CDR3 is TGTGCCAGCAGTTTAAGGGACAGGCCCAACACAGATACGCAGTATTTT. Protein: CASSLRDRPNTDTQYF.

This chain links TRBV14 with TRBJ2-7; no firm D call. CDR1 is SGHDN, CDR2 FVKESK, per germline. This CDR3 has 11 residues. The V and J ends lost 3 bases and 6 bases respectively, with 6 bases between them. CDR3 sequence reads: CASSQKVEQYF. CDR3 in DNA: TGTGCCAGCAGCCAGAAGGTCGAGCAGTACTTC.

This chain links TRBV2 with TRBJ2-7; maybe TRBD1 (6 bases). The CDR3 consists of 15 residues. V was clipped by 0 bases and J by 6 bases, with 15 bases between them. Germline values: CDR1 SNHLY, CDR2 FYNNEI. The CDR3 is CASSEASRGPLEQYF. The CDR3 DNA reads as TGTGCCAGCAGTGAAGCGTCCAGGGGTCCCCTCGAGCAGTACTTC.

This clonotype showed up just a few times. The chain has TRBV7-2 and TRBJ2-7; D is unclear. The CDR3 length is 13 residues. Germline CDR1 is SGHTA and CDR2 is FQGNSA. Trimming shortened V by 4 bases and J by 0 bases, and 7 bases separated the two germline ends. CDR3 region: CASSSKSSYEQYF. For the CDR3, the DNA is TGTGCCAGCAGCTCCAAGAGCTCCTACGAGCAGTACTTC. Drawing the rest from reference TRBV7-2 and TRBJ2-7, the complete variable domain is GAGVSQSPSNKVTEKGKDVELRCDPISGHTALYWYRQSLGQGLEFLIYFQGNSAPDKSGLPSDRFSAERTGGSVSTLTIQRTQQEDSAVYLCASSSKSSYEQYFGPGTRLTVT.

In this sample, this clonotype turned up a few times. The chain employs TRBV7-9 and TRBJ1-5, with unresolved D. The CDR3 covers 15 residues. Germline CDR1 and CDR2: SEHNR and FQNEAQ (reference sequence). V dropped 1 base and J dropped 5 bases, with 12 bases sitting between them. In nucleotides, the CDR3 is TGTGCCAGCAGCTTAGGCTCAAGCGACCATCAGCCCCAGCATTTT. As protein: CASSLGSSDHQPQHF.

V and J are TRBV24-1 and TRBJ1-2; 11 bases are shared with TRBD1. J was trimmed by 5 bases and V by 3 bases; bases with no gene match: 4. The V gene's germline CDR1 is KGHDR and CDR2 SFDVKD. The CDR3 contains 15 residues. CDR3 in amino acids: CATSDPGQGVYGYTF. CDR3 nucleotides: TGTGCCACCAGTGATCCGGGACAGGGGGTGTATGGCTACACCTTC.

This clonotype was detected a few times. V is TRBV5-1 and J is TRBJ2-3; the D is unclear. In germline, CDR1 is SGHRS, CDR2 YFSETQ. The CDR3 is made up of 18 amino acids. The V and J ends lost 2 bases and 1 base respectively, with 20 bases between them. CDR3 protein: CASSFGRSAPRGTDTQYF. CDR3 nucleotides: TGCGCCAGCAGCTTCGGCAGGTCGGCCCCACGAGGCACAGATACGCAGTATTTT.

This chain uses TRBV20-1 with TRBJ2-5; D is unresolved. The CDR3 has 15 residues. Trimming removed 4 bases at V and 1 base at J, with 16 bases between. Looked up from germline, CDR1 is DFQATT and CDR2 is SNEGSKA (reference sequence). The CDR3 loop is CSAILFGATQETQYF. The CDR3 bases are TGCAGTGCTATCCTCTTTGGAGCGACCCAAGAGACCCAGTACTTC.

This clonotype came up once. The chain recombines TRBV19 with TRBJ2-3; no definite D call. Germline V gene sequence: CDR1 LNHDA, CDR2 SQIVND (reference sequence). This CDR3 comprises 13 residues. V dropped 5 bases and J dropped 6 bases, with 12 bases sitting between them. The CDR3 DNA reads as TGTGCCAGTAGTCCGAGACCCGTCGATACGCAGTATTTT. Translated: CASSPRPVDTQYF.